This T cell receptor (beta chain) was captured by sequencing in a study of CD8+ T cells in alopecia areata. Study as a whole: For the treated group, dosing was oral tofacitinib at 5 to 10 mg twice daily. Tofacitinib exposure lasted 6 to 18 months, followed by 6 months off drug. Overall study results and limits: Compared with normal scalp, lesional scalp had higher clonality and more expanded CD8+ clones. In scalp samples, resident alphabeta T cells of normal skin are also sequenced.

cDNA reverse transcribed from extracted RNA served as the sequencing template. The repertoire was sequenced with immunoSEQ multiplex PCR; TCRdb's copy has only in-frame clones and lacks some. The data show roughly 250,000 clones, with roughly 69% seen just once and about 1.3% held by the top ten. Germline V gene sequence: CDR1 GTSNPN, CDR2 SVGIG (reference sequence). CDR3 length equals 11 residues. Trimming pared 5 bases from V and 7 bases from J, leaving 11 bases between. This clone appeared a single time. The antigen remains unidentified. This sequence originates from a human donor with alopecia areata. Source: CD4+ T cells sorted from blood, taken at week 0. The V call is TRBV30, the J call TRBJ1-1; D not resolved. The CDR3 nucleotides read TGTGCCTGGGACTGGAGGCATGAAGCTTTCTTT. As protein: CAWDWRHEAFF.